This entry concerns a single T cell receptor (beta chain). The data originate from a study of T cell changes during pregnancy in multiple sclerosis. Measured with immunoSEQ multiplex PCR; TCRdb has only the in-frame clones, and not every one. The sample has 65,000 to 75,000 clones, about 90% seen once. Germline V lookup: CDR1 MDHEN, CDR2 SYDVKM. Trimming took off 3 bases at V and 3 bases at J, with 7 bases between the two ends. The CDR3 contains 13 residues. Material: peripheral blood, obtained in the third trimester of pregnancy. The rearrangement joins TRBV28 to TRBJ2-3, with D hard to call. This TCR was sampled from a female donor in good health, enrolled as a control in a pregnancy study. Written as DNA, the CDR3 is TGTGCCAGCAGTTTTGGGCAAACAGATACGCAGTATTTT. Translated, it gives CASSFGQTDTQYF.